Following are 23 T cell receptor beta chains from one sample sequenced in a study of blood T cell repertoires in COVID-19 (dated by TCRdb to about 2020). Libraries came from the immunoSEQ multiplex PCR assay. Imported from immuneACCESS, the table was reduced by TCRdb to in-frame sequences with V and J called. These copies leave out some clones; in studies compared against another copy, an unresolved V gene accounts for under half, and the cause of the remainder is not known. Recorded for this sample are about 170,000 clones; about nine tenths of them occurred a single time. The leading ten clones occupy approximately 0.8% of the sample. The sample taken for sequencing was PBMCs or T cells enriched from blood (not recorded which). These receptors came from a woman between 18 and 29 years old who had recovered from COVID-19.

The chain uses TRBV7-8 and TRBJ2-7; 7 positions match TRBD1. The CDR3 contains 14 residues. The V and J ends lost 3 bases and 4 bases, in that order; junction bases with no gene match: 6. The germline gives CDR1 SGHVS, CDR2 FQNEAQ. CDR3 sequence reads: CASSFSTGLYEQYF. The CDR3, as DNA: TGTGCCAGCAGCTTCTCGACAGGGTTGTACGAGCAGTACTTC.

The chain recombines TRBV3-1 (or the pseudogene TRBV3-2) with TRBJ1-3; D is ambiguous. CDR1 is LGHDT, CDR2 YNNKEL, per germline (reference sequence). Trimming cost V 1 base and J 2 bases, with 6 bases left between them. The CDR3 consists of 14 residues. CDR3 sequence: CASSQGGTGNTIYF. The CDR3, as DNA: TGTGCCAGCAGCCAAGGAGGGACTGGAAACACCATATATTTT.

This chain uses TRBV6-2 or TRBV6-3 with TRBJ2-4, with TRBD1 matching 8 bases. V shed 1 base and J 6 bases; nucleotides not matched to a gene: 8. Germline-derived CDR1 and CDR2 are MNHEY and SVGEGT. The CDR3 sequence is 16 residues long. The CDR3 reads CASSYLTGVGVNIQYF. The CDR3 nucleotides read TGTGCCAGCAGTTACTTGACAGGGGTTGGAGTAAACATTCAGTACTTC.

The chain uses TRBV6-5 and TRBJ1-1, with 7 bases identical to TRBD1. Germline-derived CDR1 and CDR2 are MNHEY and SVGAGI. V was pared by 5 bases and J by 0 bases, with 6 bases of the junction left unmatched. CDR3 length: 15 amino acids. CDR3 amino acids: CASSQGQIMNTEAFF. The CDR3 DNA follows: TGTGCCAGCAGTCAGGGACAGATTATGAACACTGAAGCTTTCTTT.

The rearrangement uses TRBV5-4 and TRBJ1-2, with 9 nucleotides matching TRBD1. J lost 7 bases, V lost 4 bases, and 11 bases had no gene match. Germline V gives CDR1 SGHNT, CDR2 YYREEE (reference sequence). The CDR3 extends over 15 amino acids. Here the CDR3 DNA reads TGTGCCAGCAGCAAGCCGACAGGGGGGTTCCGTGGCTACACCTTC. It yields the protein CASSKPTGGFRGYTF.

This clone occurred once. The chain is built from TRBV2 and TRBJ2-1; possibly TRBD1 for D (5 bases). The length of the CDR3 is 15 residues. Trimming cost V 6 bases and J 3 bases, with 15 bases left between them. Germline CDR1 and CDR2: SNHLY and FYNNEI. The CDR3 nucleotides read TGTGCCAGCAGCGGAGAGGCAGGGATCTACAATGAGCAGTTCTTC. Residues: CASSGEAGIYNEQFF.

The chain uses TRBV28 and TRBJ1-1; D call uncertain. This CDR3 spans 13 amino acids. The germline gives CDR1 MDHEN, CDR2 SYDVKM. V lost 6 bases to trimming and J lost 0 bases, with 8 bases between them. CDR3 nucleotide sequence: TGTGCCAGCAGCCACGAGATGAACACTGAAGCTTTCTTT. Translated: CASSHEMNTEAFF. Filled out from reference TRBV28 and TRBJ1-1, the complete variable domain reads DVKVTQSSRYLVKRTGEKVFLECVQDMDHENMFWYRQDPGLGLRLIYFSYDVKMKEKGDIPEGYSVSREKKERFSLILESASTNQTSMYLCASSHEMNTEAFFGQGTRLTVV.

Here the CDR3 DNA reads TGTGCCAGCTCACCAATGGACATTGCTGAAGCTTTCTTT. Amino acids: CASSPMDIAEAFF. The rearrangement uses TRBV18 and TRBJ1-1, with a possible D match to TRBD1 (5 bases). The CDR3 has 13 residues. Trimming left V 2 bases short and J 6 bases short, with 10 bases between. Germline V gene lookup returns CDR1 KGHSH and CDR2 LQKENI.

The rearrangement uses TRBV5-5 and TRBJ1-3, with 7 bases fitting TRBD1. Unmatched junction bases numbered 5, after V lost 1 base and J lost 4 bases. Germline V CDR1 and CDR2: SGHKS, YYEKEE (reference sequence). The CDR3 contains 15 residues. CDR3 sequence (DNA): TGTGCCAGCAGCTTGCGAGGGGGCCGCGGAAACACCATATATTTT. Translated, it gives CASSLRGGRGNTIYF.

The CDR3 protein is CASSRTSGVLPVAQYF. The CDR3 DNA reads as TGTGCCAGCAGCCGGACTAGCGGGGTCCTCCCGGTAGCCCAGTACTTC. The genes are TRBV3-1 (or the pseudogene TRBV3-2) and TRBJ2-5; 12 bases match TRBD2. The ends lost 4 bases at V and 9 bases at J; junction bases unmatched: 12. The CDR3 length is 16 residues. Germline V gene data show CDR1 as LGHDT and CDR2 as YNNKEL (reference sequence).

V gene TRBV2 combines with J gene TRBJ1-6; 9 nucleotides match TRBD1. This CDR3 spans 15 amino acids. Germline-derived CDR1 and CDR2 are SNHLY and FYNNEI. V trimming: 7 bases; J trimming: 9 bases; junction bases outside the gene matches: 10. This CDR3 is CASIGDRAVSSPLHF. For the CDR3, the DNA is TGTGCCAGCATTGGGGACAGGGCAGTAAGTTCACCCCTCCACTTT.

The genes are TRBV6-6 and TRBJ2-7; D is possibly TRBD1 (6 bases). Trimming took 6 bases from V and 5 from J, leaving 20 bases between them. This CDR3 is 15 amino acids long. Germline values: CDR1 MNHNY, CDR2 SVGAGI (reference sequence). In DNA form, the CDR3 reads TGTGCCAGCAGCTACGATCGACAGGCTGGTAACGAGCAGTACTTC. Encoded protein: CASSYDRQAGNEQYF.

CDR3 DNA sequence: TGTGCCAGCAGCCGGACGGGGAGTGGCTACACCTTC. Protein sequence: CASSRTGSGYTF. The rearrangement joins TRBV9 to TRBJ1-2; D is unresolved. Germline V gene sequence: CDR1 SGDLS, CDR2 YYNGEE. The ends were cut back, 4 bases at V and 7 bases at J, with 11 bases in the middle. This CDR3 comprises 12 residues.

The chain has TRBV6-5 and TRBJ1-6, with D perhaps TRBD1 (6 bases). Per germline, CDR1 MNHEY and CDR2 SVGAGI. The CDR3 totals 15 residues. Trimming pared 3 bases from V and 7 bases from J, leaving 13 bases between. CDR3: CASSYEGGLNSPLHF. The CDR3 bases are TGTGCCAGCAGTTATGAGGGGGGGCTGAATTCACCCCTCCACTTT.

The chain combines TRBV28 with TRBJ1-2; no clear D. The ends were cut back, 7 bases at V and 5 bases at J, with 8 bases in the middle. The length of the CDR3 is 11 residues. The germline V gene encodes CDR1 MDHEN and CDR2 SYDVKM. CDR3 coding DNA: TGTGCCAGCACGGGAGTTTATGGCTACACCTTC. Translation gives CASTGVYGYTF.

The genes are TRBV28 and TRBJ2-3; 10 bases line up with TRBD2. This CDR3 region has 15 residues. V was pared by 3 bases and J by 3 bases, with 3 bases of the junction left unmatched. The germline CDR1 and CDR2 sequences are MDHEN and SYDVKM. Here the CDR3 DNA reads TGTGCCAGCAGTTTCTCTAGCGGGAGAACAGATACGCAGTATTTT. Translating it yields CASSFSSGRTDTQYF.

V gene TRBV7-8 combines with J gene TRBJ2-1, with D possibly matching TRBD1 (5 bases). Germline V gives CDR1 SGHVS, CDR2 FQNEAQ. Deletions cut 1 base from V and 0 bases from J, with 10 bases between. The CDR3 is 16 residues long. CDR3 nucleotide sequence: TGTGCCAGCAGCTTAGGCAGGGCAAGCTCCTACAATGAGCAGTTCTTC. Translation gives CASSLGRASSYNEQFF.

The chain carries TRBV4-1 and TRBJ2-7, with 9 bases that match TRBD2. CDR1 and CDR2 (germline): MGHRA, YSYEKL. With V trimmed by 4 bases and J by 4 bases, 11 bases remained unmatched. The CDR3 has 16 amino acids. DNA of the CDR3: TGCGCCAGCAGCCCAGCGGGTAGCGGGAGAGCGTACGAGCAGTACTTC. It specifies CASSPAGSGRAYEQYF.

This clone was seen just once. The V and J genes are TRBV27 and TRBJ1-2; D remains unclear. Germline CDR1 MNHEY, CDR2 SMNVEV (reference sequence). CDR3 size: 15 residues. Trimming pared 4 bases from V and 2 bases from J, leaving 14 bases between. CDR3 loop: CASSSLGALNYGYTF. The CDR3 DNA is TGTGCCAGCAGTTCCCTGGGAGCCTTAAACTATGGCTACACCTTC.

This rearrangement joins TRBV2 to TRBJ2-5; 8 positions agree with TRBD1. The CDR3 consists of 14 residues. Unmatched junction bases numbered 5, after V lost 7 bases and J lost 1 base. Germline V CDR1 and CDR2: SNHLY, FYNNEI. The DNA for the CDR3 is TGTGCCAGCAATAGAGGACAGGGCCAAGAGACCCAGTACTTC. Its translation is CASNRGQGQETQYF.

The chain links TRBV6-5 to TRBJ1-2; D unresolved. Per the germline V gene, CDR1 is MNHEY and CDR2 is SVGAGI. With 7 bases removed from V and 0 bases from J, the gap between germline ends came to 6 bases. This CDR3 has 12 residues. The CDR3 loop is CASTRANYGYTF. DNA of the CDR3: TGTGCCAGCACAAGAGCTAACTATGGCTACACCTTC.

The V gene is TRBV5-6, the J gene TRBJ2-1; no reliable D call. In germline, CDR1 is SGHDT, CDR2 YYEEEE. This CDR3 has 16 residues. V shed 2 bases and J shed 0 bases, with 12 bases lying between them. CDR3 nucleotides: TGTGCCAGCAGCTTAACCGGTTTGAGCTCCTACAATGAGCAGTTCTTC. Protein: CASSLTGLSSYNEQFF.

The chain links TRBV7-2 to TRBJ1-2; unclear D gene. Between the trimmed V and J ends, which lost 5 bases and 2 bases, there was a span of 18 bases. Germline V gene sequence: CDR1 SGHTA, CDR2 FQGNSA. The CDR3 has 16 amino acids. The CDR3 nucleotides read TGTGCCAGCAGCCCCCCGAACTTGGGCAGAAACTATGGCTACACCTTC. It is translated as CASSPPNLGRNYGYTF.